A single sample is the source of the 5 T cell receptor beta chains below, sequenced in a study of T cell responses to AZD1222 COVID-19 vaccine. Profiling relied on immunoSEQ multiplex PCR, and the TCRdb table lists in-frame clones only, not all of them. The table has about 140,000 clones, about 92% seen once. This specimen was peripheral blood, taken on day 0 of AZD1222 vaccination. The receptors shown here come from an adult in good health.

The chain uses TRBV19 and TRBJ2-6, with D possibly being TRBD1 (6 bases). This CDR3 has 15 residues. The V end was cut by 4 bases, the J end by 4 bases, with 11 bases between. Germline V lookup: CDR1 LNHDA, CDR2 SQIVND (reference sequence). This CDR3 is CASSTTGTGANVLTF. CDR3 DNA: TGTGCCAGTAGTACAACAGGGACAGGGGCCAACGTCCTGACTTTC.

The V and J genes are TRBV28 and TRBJ2-7; unclear D gene. CDR3 size: 13 residues. Between the trimmed V and J ends, which lost 4 bases and 2 bases, there was a span of 9 bases. Germline-derived CDR1 and CDR2 are MDHEN and SYDVKM. The CDR3 spells CASSSSLPYEQYF. The DNA for the CDR3 is TGTGCCAGCAGTTCGAGTCTACCCTACGAGCAGTACTTC.

This chain connects TRBV7-2 to TRBJ1-1, with 11 bases aligning to TRBD1. The CDR3 extends over 15 amino acids. Per the germline V gene, CDR1 is SGHTA and CDR2 is FQGNSA. Trimming cost V 5 bases and J 0 bases; bases outside gene matches: 2. The CDR3 loop is CASSGQGALNTEAFF. In DNA form, the CDR3 reads TGTGCCAGCAGCGGACAGGGGGCGTTGAACACTGAAGCTTTCTTT.

The chain carries TRBV7-9 and TRBJ2-3; 9 nucleotides line up with TRBD2. The CDR3 contains 15 residues. Losses at the gene ends were 4 bases for V and 4 bases for J; bases not matched to a gene: 6. Germline V gene data show CDR1 as SEHNR and CDR2 as FQNEAQ (reference sequence). The chain's CDR3 is CASSYSGSVADTQYF. The CDR3 bases are TGTGCCAGCAGCTATAGCGGGAGTGTTGCAGATACGCAGTATTTT.

The rearrangement joins TRBV10-3 to TRBJ1-5; TRBD1 matches at 8 bases. Trimming removed 0 bases from V and 5 bases from J; junction bases left unmatched: 0. Germline lookup yields CDR1 ENHRY and CDR2 SYGVKD. CDR3 size: 14 residues. Here the CDR3 DNA reads TGTGCCATCAGTGAGTCACAGGGGGATCAGCCCCAGCATTTT. Translation: CAISESQGDQPQHF.